Below are 23 T cell receptor beta chains sequenced from a single sample in a study of PD-L1 blockade in urothelial cancer. This table comes from immunoSEQ multiplex PCR, and its TCRdb copy is limited to in-frame clones, with some not included. Among about 91,000 clones listed, approximately 87% were seen once. Time point in this sample: peripheral blood 6 weeks after treatment start. This specimen was PBMCs, taken around atezolizumab (anti-PD-L1) treatment. These receptors originate from a man between 70 and 80 years old with urothelial cancer.

V and J are TRBV11-3 and TRBJ2-1; D is perhaps TRBD2 (6 bases). The CDR3 runs 15 residues. Germline lookup yields CDR1 SGHNT and CDR2 YENEEA. Trimming took off 0 bases at V and 8 bases at J, with 14 bases between the two ends. The CDR3 nucleotides are TGTGCCAGCAGCTTAGATACGGGAGTTATAGATGAGCAGTTCTTC. It specifies CASSLDTGVIDEQFF.

The chain has TRBV19 and TRBJ2-1, with D unclear. With 2 bases removed from V and 2 bases from J, the gap between germline ends came to 7 bases. Germline V lookup: CDR1 LNHDA, CDR2 SQIVND (reference sequence). The CDR3 has 14 residues. The CDR3 DNA is TGTGCCAGTAGTATAAGTCACACCTACAATGAGCAGTTCTTC. It specifies CASSISHTYNEQFF.

This clone appeared a single time. The chain combines TRBV9 with TRBJ1-3; the D is unclear. This CDR3 region has 15 residues. The germline V and J ends were trimmed by 4 bases and 0 bases, with 11 bases remaining between them. The V gene's germline CDR1 is SGDLS and CDR2 YYNGEE. CDR3 nucleotide sequence: TGTGCCAGCAGCTCGCGGACTGACTCTGGAAACACCATATATTTT. Translated, it gives CASSSRTDSGNTIYF.

This chain uses TRBV7-2 with TRBJ2-1; D is ambiguous. V lost 2 bases and J lost 9, with 8 bases in between. The CDR3 loop spans 12 amino acids. Germline V gene lookup returns CDR1 SGHTA and CDR2 FQGNSA. CDR3 protein: CASSLWAIEQFF. The CDR3 nucleotides read TGTGCCAGCAGCTTATGGGCGATTGAGCAGTTCTTC.

J is TRBJ1-2 and V is TRBV6-5; 7 nucleotides align to TRBD1. Germline assignment: CDR1 MNHEY and CDR2 SVGAGI. The V and J ends lost 0 bases and 4 bases, in that order; junction bases with no gene match: 5. This CDR3 contains 15 residues. The CDR3 protein is CASSYSDRSLYGYTF. CDR3 bases: TGTGCCAGCAGTTACTCGGACAGGTCCCTCTATGGCTACACCTTC.

CDR3 residues: CASLGTPTYEQYF. CDR3 nucleotide sequence: TGTGCCAGCCTAGGGACACCAACCTACGAGCAGTACTTC. The chain is built from TRBV28 and TRBJ2-5, with TRBD1 as a possible D gene (6 bases). The J call may be faulty, since TRBJ2-7 better matches the DNA end. This CDR3 is built from 13 residues. Germline CDR1 and CDR2: MDHEN and SYDVKM.

This clone is medium-sized. This chain uses TRBV7-6 with TRBJ2-7; D is possibly TRBD2 (6 bases). CDR1 and CDR2 (germline): SGHVS, FNYEAQ. Trimming removed 4 bases from V and 5 bases from J, with 9 bases in between. The length of the CDR3 is 12 residues. The CDR3 bases are TGTGCCAGCAGCTCGACGGGGGACGAGCAGTACTTC. Translation gives CASSSTGDEQYF. The complete variable domain, with remaining parts taken from reference TRBV7-6 and TRBJ2-7, reads GAGVSQSPRYKVTKRGQDVALRCDPISGHVSLYWYRQALGQGPEFLTYFNYEAQQDKSGLPNDRFSAERPEGSISTLTIQRTEQRDSAMYRCASSSTGDEQYFGPGTRLTVT.

The V and J genes are TRBV15 and TRBJ2-7; 8 nucleotides line up with TRBD1. This CDR3 region has 17 residues. V lost 1 base, J lost 7 bases, and 15 bases stayed unmatched. CDR1 is LNHNV and CDR2 is YYDKDF in the germline V gene (reference sequence). The CDR3 sequence is CATSRARGQGGGGEQYF. The CDR3 bases are TGTGCCACCAGCAGAGCCCGCGGACAGGGCGGTGGTGGTGAGCAGTACTTC.

This chain's CDR3 is CAISLQGGDYGYTF. The CDR3 nucleotides read TGTGCCATCAGCCTCCAGGGGGGTGACTATGGCTACACCTTC. The chain carries TRBV10-3 and TRBJ1-2, with TRBD1 identical over 7 bases. The CDR3 has 14 residues. The germline gives CDR1 ENHRY, CDR2 SYGVKD. V trimming: 6 bases; J trimming: 3 bases; junction bases outside the gene matches: 7.

This clone has just one count. The rearrangement joins TRBV2 to TRBJ2-1; 10 bases match TRBD2. This CDR3 region has 14 residues. CDR1 is SNHLY, CDR2 FYNNEI, per germline. V trimming: 6 bases; J trimming: 7 bases; junction bases outside the gene matches: 6. DNA of the CDR3: TGTGCCAGCAGAAGAGAAGCGGGGGGGAATGAGCAGTTCTTC. Protein sequence: CASRREAGGNEQFF. Filled out from reference TRBV2 and TRBJ2-1, the complete variable domain reads EPEVTQTPSHQVTQMGQEVILRCVPISNHLYFYWYRQILGQKVEFLVSFYNNEISEKSEIFDDQFSVERPDGSNFTLKIRSTKLEDSAMYFCASRREAGGNEQFFGPGTRLTVL.

CDR3 sequence: CASSDEGGMDNEQFF. For the CDR3, the DNA is TGTGCCAGCAGTGATGAGGGTGGGATGGACAATGAGCAGTTCTTC. The gene calls are TRBV25-1 and TRBJ2-1; possible D gene TRBD2, 5 bases. Looked up from germline, CDR1 is MGHDK and CDR2 is SYGVNS. This CDR3 is 15 amino acids long. V lost 3 bases, J lost 5 bases, and 14 bases lay in between.

Only one count was recorded for this clone. J is TRBJ2-1 and V is TRBV11-2, with a tentative D call TRBD2 (6 bases). Trimming removed 5 bases from V and 5 bases from J, with 10 bases in between. Germline CDR1 reads SGHAT; CDR2 reads FQNNGV. CDR3 size: 13 residues. The CDR3 region has the DNA TGTGCCAGCAGCACCCGACTAGACAATGAGCAGTTCTTC. Its translation: CASSTRLDNEQFF.

CDR3 sequence reads: CASRTQATPQETQYF. Here the CDR3 DNA reads TGTGCCAGCAGGACACAGGCCACCCCCCAAGAGACCCAGTACTTC. The rearrangement links TRBV7-9 to TRBJ2-5, with D perhaps TRBD1 (5 bases). V was clipped by 6 bases and J by 1 base, with 15 bases between them. From germline, CDR1 is SEHNR and CDR2 FQNEAQ (reference sequence). The CDR3 is 15 amino acids.

The CDR3 bases are TGTGCCAGCAGACCCGACAGACTGAACACTGAAGCTTTCTTT. Protein sequence: CASRPDRLNTEAFF. J is TRBJ1-1 and V is TRBV6-5, with D maybe TRBD1 (5 bases). The germline V gene encodes CDR1 MNHEY and CDR2 SVGAGI. Trimming shortened V by 6 bases and J by 0 bases, and 11 bases separated the two germline ends. The CDR3 has 14 amino acids.

CDR3 in DNA: TGTGCCAGTAGTATATCAAGCGGGGGAGGAGAGACCCAGTACTTC. The encoded protein is CASSISSGGGETQYF. The chain uses TRBV19 and TRBJ2-5; 8 nucleotides align to TRBD2. This CDR3 is built from 15 residues. J lost 4 bases, V lost 2 bases, and 6 bases had no gene match. Germline loops: CDR1 LNHDA, CDR2 SQIVND (reference sequence).

CDR3 bases: TGCAGCCACACCCCGCGCGGAGGCACTGAAGCTTTCTTT. It encodes CSHTPRGGTEAFF. The chain carries TRBV29-1 and TRBJ1-1; D unclear. V gave up 8 bases and J gave up 4 bases, with 17 bases separating them. CDR3 length equals 13 residues. Germline CDR1 reads SQVTM; CDR2 reads ANQGSEA.

This sequence joins TRBV5-4 and TRBJ2-5; 7 positions match TRBD2. This CDR3 is 17 amino acids long. V shed 0 bases, J shed 5 bases, and the junction held 13 bases outside the gene matches. CDR1 and CDR2 from the germline V gene are SGHNT and YYREEE (reference sequence). CDR3 in amino acids: CASSLGVAGEGGETQYF. The CDR3 nucleotides read TGTGCCAGCAGCTTGGGGGTGGCGGGAGAGGGTGGGGAGACCCAGTACTTC. The whole variable domain, remainder taken from reference TRBV5-4 and TRBJ2-5, is ETGVTQSPTHLIKTRGQQVTLRCSSQSGHNTVSWYQQALGQGPQFIFQYYREEENGRGNFPPRFSGLQFPNYSSELNVNALELDDSALYLCASSLGVAGEGGETQYFGPGTRLLVL.

The rearrangement joins TRBV19 to TRBJ1-1; 7 bases match TRBD1. This CDR3 has 16 residues. Germline-derived CDR1 and CDR2 are LNHDA and SQIVND (reference sequence). The junction had 17 bases not matched to a gene; V was cut back by 5 bases and J by 8 bases. The CDR3 loop is CASSGLDRVEGQEAFF. CDR3 in DNA: TGTGCCAGTAGTGGCCTAGACAGGGTGGAGGGTCAAGAAGCTTTCTTT.

This rearrangement joins TRBV11-3 to TRBJ2-5, with 7 bases identical to TRBD2. This CDR3 spans 15 amino acids. Germline V gene sequence: CDR1 SGHNT, CDR2 YENEEA. Losses at the gene ends were 5 bases for V and 5 bases for J; bases not matched to a gene: 11. The CDR3 DNA follows: TGTGCCAGCAGCCCCGGGGGAGCGGGAAGTGAGACCCAGTACTTC. Translating it yields CASSPGGAGSETQYF.

The chain uses TRBV19 and TRBJ2-3; D is undetermined. Between the trimmed V and J ends, which lost 1 base and 3 bases, there was a span of 5 bases. The CDR3 consists of 13 residues. CDR1 is LNHDA and CDR2 is SQIVND in the germline V gene (reference sequence). The CDR3 DNA is TGTGCCAGTAGTATAGCCCGTACAGATACGCAGTATTTT. It codes for CASSIARTDTQYF.

To note about this clone: Other DNA sequences from this sample encode an identical CDR3 as well. The rearrangement uses TRBV5-4 and TRBJ1-1; no definite D call. The ends were cut back, 0 bases at V and 0 bases at J, with 6 bases in the middle. The CDR3 has 14 residues. Germline V lookup: CDR1 SGHNT, CDR2 YYREEE (reference sequence). CDR3 coding DNA: TGTGCCAGCAGCTTGGCAGGCATGAACACTGAAGCTTTCTTT. It is translated as CASSLAGMNTEAFF.

This clone came up once. The chain uses TRBV7-2 and TRBJ2-2; 8 bases align to TRBD2. The CDR3 is 14 residues long. Germline V gene data show CDR1 as SGHTA and CDR2 as FQGNSA. Losses at the gene ends were 6 bases for V and 4 bases for J; bases not matched to a gene: 4. In DNA form, the CDR3 reads TGTGCCAGCAGTTGGACTAGCCGCACCGGGGAGCTGTTTTTT. It codes for CASSWTSRTGELFF.

The rearrangement links TRBV7-2 to TRBJ2-3; 13 bases line up with TRBD2. The germline V gene encodes CDR1 SGHTA and CDR2 FQGNSA. The CDR3 consists of 16 residues. V gave up 4 bases and J gave up 0 bases; unmatched junction bases: 1. In nucleotides, the CDR3 is TGTGCCAGCAGCTCGACTAGCGGGAGGAGCACAGATACGCAGTATTTT. This gives the protein CASSSTSGRSTDTQYF.